These T cell receptor beta chains were read from a single sample in a study of early stage breast cancer tumors. Sequencing used immunoSEQ multiplex PCR; TCRdb keeps in-frame clones, though not all of them. Altogether 9,500 to 10,000 clones are present, roughly 64% being singletons, with the ten largest covering 10% to 15%. The specimen was breast tumor tissue. The receptors were sampled from a person aged 55 to 70 with breast cancer. Each CDR3 is given with its conserved first and last residue. A D gene is named only where the DNA matches it firmly. The size field is filled for only some rows; it gives once, few, many or a size class.

d_gene: TRBD1; v_gene: TRBV19; abundance: few; j_gene: TRBJ2-2; CDR3nt: TGTGCCAGTAGGTCAGGGGGCCACACCGGGGAGCTGTTTTTT; CDR3aa: CASRSGGHTGELFF
d_gene: -; v_gene: TRBV5-4; abundance: -; j_gene: TRBJ2-3; CDR3nt: TGTGCCAGCAGCACCCGGACTGACGATACGCAGTATTTT; CDR3aa: CASSTRTDDTQYF
d_gene: -; v_gene: TRBV29-1; abundance: -; j_gene: TRBJ2-3; CDR3nt: TGCAGCTCAAGCACCGGAGGTCATAGCACAGATACGCAGTATTTT; CDR3aa: CSSSTGGHSTDTQYF
d_gene: TRBD2; v_gene: TRBV5-5; abundance: once; j_gene: TRBJ2-1; CDR3nt: TGTGCCAGCAGCTTAAAGGTCGCTAGCGGGAGGGACAATGAGCAGTTCTTC; CDR3aa: CASSLKVASGRDNEQFF
d_gene: -; v_gene: TRBV19; abundance: -; j_gene: TRBJ1-1; CDR3nt: TGTGCCAGTAGTATCATGGGACAAAAGTCCGGGGCTGAAGCTTTCTTT; CDR3aa: CASSIMGQKSGAEAFF
d_gene: TRBD2; v_gene: TRBV28; abundance: -; j_gene: TRBJ2-5; CDR3nt: TGTGCCAGCAGTTTAGTACTAGCGGGGAAAGAGACCCAGTACTTC; CDR3aa: CASSLVLAGKETQYF
d_gene: -; v_gene: TRBV28; abundance: -; j_gene: TRBJ1-4; CDR3nt: TGTGCCAGCAGTTTCCAGGCGGGATATAATGAAAAACTGTTTTTT; CDR3aa: CASSFQAGYNEKLFF
d_gene: -; v_gene: TRBV6-5; abundance: -; j_gene: TRBJ1-6; CDR3nt: TGTGCCAGCAGAGTACTTCTGGGGAATGGTTCACCCCTCCACTTT; CDR3aa: CASRVLLGNGSPLHF
d_gene: TRBD2; v_gene: TRBV19; abundance: -; j_gene: TRBJ2-3; CDR3nt: TGTGCCAGTAGTAATCCTCGGACTAGCGGGGGGGCCCGGACAGATACGCAGTATTTT; CDR3aa: CASSNPRTSGGARTDTQYF
d_gene: TRBD2; v_gene: TRBV4-2; abundance: few; j_gene: TRBJ2-7; CDR3nt: TGTGCCAGCAGCCTGCGTCTAGCGGGACCAACCTACGAGCAGTACTTC; CDR3aa: CASSLRLAGPTYEQYF
d_gene: -; v_gene: TRBV2; abundance: -; j_gene: TRBJ2-7; CDR3nt: TGTGCCAGCTCCTGGGGGGTCACCTACGAGCAGTACTTC; CDR3aa: CASSWGVTYEQYF
d_gene: -; v_gene: TRBV5-4; abundance: -; j_gene: TRBJ2-5; CDR3nt: TGTGCCAGCAGCCGCTTCGAGGTCCAAGAGACCCAGTACTTC; CDR3aa: CASSRFEVQETQYF
d_gene: -; v_gene: TRBV28; abundance: -; j_gene: TRBJ1-6; CDR3nt: TGTGCCAGCAGCCCACTCCGACAGCCAAATCACTATAATTCACCCCTCCACTTT; CDR3aa: CASSPLRQPNHYNSPLHF
d_gene: -; v_gene: TRBV5-8; abundance: -; j_gene: TRBJ1-5; CDR3nt: TGTGCCAGCAGCTCAATCCTCAGAGGGGGGGCCGGTCAGCCCCAGCATTTT; CDR3aa: CASSSILRGGAGQPQHF
d_gene: -; v_gene: TRBV2; abundance: -; j_gene: TRBJ1-1; CDR3nt: TGTGCCAGCAGCCCCCAGAGGAAACCGAACACTGAAGCTTTCTTT; CDR3aa: CASSPQRKPNTEAFF
d_gene: -; v_gene: TRBV28; abundance: -; j_gene: TRBJ2-5; CDR3nt: TGTGCCAGCAGTCCCCTGAGGGAGACCCAGTACTTC; CDR3aa: CASSPLRETQYF
d_gene: TRBD1; v_gene: TRBV7-9; abundance: -; j_gene: TRBJ1-1; CDR3nt: TGTGCCAGCAGCTTAGGAGAGGGGGCGCGGGGATCGGACACTGAAGCTTTCTTT; CDR3aa: CASSLGEGARGSDTEAFF
d_gene: -; v_gene: TRBV5-8; abundance: -; j_gene: TRBJ2-3; CDR3nt: TGTGCCAGCACCATCCGGGGCGTTCTGTCTACGCAGTATTTT; CDR3aa: CASTIRGVLSTQYF
d_gene: -; v_gene: TRBV27; abundance: once; j_gene: TRBJ1-5; CDR3nt: TGTGCCAGCAGTTTACTCTCGGGCGGGAGCAATCAGCCCCAGCATTTT; CDR3aa: CASSLLSGGSNQPQHF
d_gene: -; v_gene: TRBV28; abundance: -; j_gene: TRBJ2-1; CDR3nt: TGTGCCAGCAGGCCCCCCGGGGGTTACAATGAGCAGTTCTTC; CDR3aa: CASRPPGGYNEQFF
d_gene: TRBD1; v_gene: TRBV30; abundance: -; j_gene: TRBJ1-6; CDR3nt: TGTGCCTGGGACAGGGGGCAATCACCCCTCCACTTT; CDR3aa: CAWDRGQSPLHF
d_gene: -; v_gene: TRBV18; abundance: few; j_gene: TRBJ1-5; CDR3nt: TGTGCCAGCTCACCAACCCCAGGGAATCAGCCCCAGCATTTT; CDR3aa: CASSPTPGNQPQHF
d_gene: -; v_gene: TRBV5-4; abundance: -; j_gene: TRBJ2-5; CDR3nt: TGTGCCAGCACCTGGGGAGGGGGTGAGACCCAGTACTTC; CDR3aa: CASTWGGGETQYF
d_gene: -; v_gene: TRBV9; abundance: -; j_gene: TRBJ1-1; CDR3nt: TGTGCCAGCAGCGCACAGGTGGGGGACACTGAAGCTTTCTTT; CDR3aa: CASSAQVGDTEAFF
d_gene: -; v_gene: TRBV7-9; abundance: -; j_gene: TRBJ1-1; CDR3nt: TGTGCCAGCAGCCGGGGGGGGAACACTGAAGCTTTCTTT; CDR3aa: CASSRGGNTEAFF
d_gene: -; v_gene: TRBV7-2; abundance: -; j_gene: TRBJ2-2; CDR3nt: TGTGCCAGCGTCCTCCCGGGGGCGGGGCTCAACACCGGGGAGCTGTTTTTT; CDR3aa: CASVLPGAGLNTGELFF
d_gene: TRBD2; v_gene: TRBV7-2; abundance: -; j_gene: TRBJ2-3; CDR3nt: TGTGCCAGCAGCCTGCGTCTTGGCGGGAGGGCTACAGATACGCAGTATTTT; CDR3aa: CASSLRLGGRATDTQYF
d_gene: TRBD2; v_gene: TRBV19; abundance: once; j_gene: TRBJ2-3; CDR3nt: TGTGCCAGCAGTAGCGGGAGAGTAACAGATACGCAGTATTTT; CDR3aa: CASSSGRVTDTQYF
d_gene: -; v_gene: TRBV6-1; abundance: -; j_gene: TRBJ1-6; CDR3nt: TGTGCCAGCAGTGATCGGGCAGCTTCGAGTAAGACACCCCTCCACTTT; CDR3aa: CASSDRAASSKTPLHF
d_gene: -; v_gene: TRBV9; abundance: medium-sized; j_gene: TRBJ1-2; CDR3nt: TGTGCCAGCAGCATATCAGGGGAAAGGAGCTATGGCTACACCTTC; CDR3aa: CASSISGERSYGYTF
d_gene: TRBD2; v_gene: TRBV9; abundance: once; j_gene: TRBJ2-1; CDR3nt: TGTGCCAGCAGCGTAGGGGCGGGAGAGTACAATGAGCAGTTCTTC; CDR3aa: CASSVGAGEYNEQFF
d_gene: TRBD1; v_gene: TRBV6-6; abundance: few; j_gene: TRBJ2-4; CDR3nt: TGTGCCAGCAGTCCGGGACAGGGGCTGCACATTCAGTACTTC; CDR3aa: CASSPGQGLHIQYF
d_gene: -; v_gene: TRBV27; abundance: medium-sized; j_gene: TRBJ1-1; CDR3nt: TGTGCCAGCAGTTTTCGGGGCGCGTACACTGAAGCTTTCTTT; CDR3aa: CASSFRGAYTEAFF
d_gene: -; v_gene: TRBV11-2; abundance: -; j_gene: TRBJ2-2; CDR3nt: TGTGCCAGCAGCTCGGACAATACGAACACCGGGGAGCTGTTTTTT; CDR3aa: CASSSDNTNTGELFF
d_gene: TRBD1; v_gene: TRBV18; abundance: -; j_gene: TRBJ1-2; CDR3nt: TGTGCCAGCTCACAGGGACAGGGGATGGGGCATGGCTACACCTTC; CDR3aa: CASSQGQGMGHGYTF
d_gene: -; v_gene: TRBV20-1; abundance: -; j_gene: TRBJ2-5; CDR3nt: TGCAGTGCTAGGTTAAAAGAGACCCAGTACTTC; CDR3aa: CSARLKETQYF
d_gene: -; v_gene: TRBV6-6; abundance: once; j_gene: TRBJ1-1; CDR3nt: TGTGCCAGCAGTTACACCTCGACAGTGAACACTGAAGCTTTCTTT; CDR3aa: CASSYTSTVNTEAFF
d_gene: -; v_gene: TRBV28; abundance: -; j_gene: TRBJ1-5; CDR3nt: TGTGCCAGCAGACCAGCGGGAATGGTCCAGCCCCAGCATTTT; CDR3aa: CASRPAGMVQPQHF
d_gene: -; v_gene: TRBV23-1; abundance: once; j_gene: TRBJ1-5; CDR3nt: TGCGCCAGCCTTGAGCTATGGGGGGATAGCAATCAGCCCCAGCATTTT; CDR3aa: CASLELWGDSNQPQHF
d_gene: TRBD1; v_gene: TRBV14; abundance: -; j_gene: TRBJ1-3; CDR3nt: TGTGCCAGCAGCCCGGTGGGGACAGGGGTCTCTGGAAACACCATATATTTT; CDR3aa: CASSPVGTGVSGNTIYF
d_gene: -; v_gene: TRBV11-1; abundance: once; j_gene: TRBJ2-7; CDR3nt: TGTGCCAGCAGCCTCGACAGGACACGGGACTACTACGAGCAGTACTTC; CDR3aa: CASSLDRTRDYYEQYF
d_gene: TRBD1; v_gene: TRBV5-6; abundance: medium-sized; j_gene: TRBJ2-1; CDR3nt: TGTGCCAGCAGTACTTATCGGGACAGTCAGTTCTTC; CDR3aa: CASSTYRDSQFF
d_gene: -; v_gene: TRBV2; abundance: -; j_gene: TRBJ2-2; CDR3nt: TGTGCCAGCGGGATGGGCACCGGGGAGCTGTTTTTT; CDR3aa: CASGMGTGELFF
d_gene: TRBD1; v_gene: TRBV30; abundance: few; j_gene: TRBJ1-6; CDR3nt: TGTGCCTGGAGTGCGCTGGGACAGCTTTTGGGGTCACCCCTCCACTTT; CDR3aa: CAWSALGQLLGSPLHF
d_gene: -; v_gene: TRBV6-1; abundance: -; j_gene: TRBJ2-6; CDR3nt: TGTGCCAGCAGAGAGGGGGGCTCTGGGGCCAACGTCCTGACTTTC; CDR3aa: CASREGGSGANVLTF
d_gene: -; v_gene: TRBV9; abundance: -; j_gene: TRBJ2-5; CDR3nt: TGTGCCAGCAGCGTAGAAGAAGCGAGGTGGGGGACCCAGTACTTC; CDR3aa: CASSVEEARWGTQYF
d_gene: TRBD1; v_gene: TRBV6-6; abundance: -; j_gene: TRBJ2-7; CDR3nt: TGTGCCAGCAGTTTTGGACAGGGGGATGGTGAGCAGTACTTC; CDR3aa: CASSFGQGDGEQYF
d_gene: -; v_gene: TRBV28; abundance: -; j_gene: TRBJ1-5; CDR3nt: TGTGCCAGCAGCCGTGTCAGCGGGACTAGAAATCAGCCCCAGCATTTT; CDR3aa: CASSRVSGTRNQPQHF
d_gene: -; v_gene: TRBV7-2; abundance: -; j_gene: TRBJ1-1; CDR3nt: TGTGCCAGCAGCTTAGACCGGAGGAACACTGAAGCTTTCTTT; CDR3aa: CASSLDRRNTEAFF
d_gene: TRBD2; v_gene: TRBV5-1; abundance: -; j_gene: TRBJ2-1; CDR3nt: TGCGCCAGCAGCTCAGGACTAGCTAGCACCTACAATGAGCAGTTCTTC; CDR3aa: CASSSGLASTYNEQFF
d_gene: TRBD1; v_gene: TRBV7-9; abundance: -; j_gene: TRBJ1-1; CDR3nt: TGTGCCAGCAGCCCGCAGACAGGGGGCGCGGGGACTGAAGCTTTCTTT; CDR3aa: CASSPQTGGAGTEAFF
d_gene: TRBD2; v_gene: TRBV28; abundance: few; j_gene: TRBJ2-2; CDR3nt: TGTGCCAGCAGTTTACGGGGACTAGCGCCGAACACCGGGGAGCTGTTTTTT; CDR3aa: CASSLRGLAPNTGELFF